The sequence of this T cell receptor beta chain was determined in a study of blood T cell repertoires in COVID-19. For the study at large: Acute and convalescent COVID-19 specimens originated in the United States, Italy and Spain. T cells, B-cell-depleted T cells, or PBMCs provided the cDNA or gDNA that served as material.

V lost 4 bases to trimming and J lost 3 bases; unmatched junction nucleotides: 3. The CDR3 spans 13 residues. Germline V gives CDR1 MNHNY, CDR2 SVGAGI (reference sequence). The authors' processing: Nucleated cell number was recorded as an estimate derived from reference gene primer amplification. Here immunoSEQ multiplex PCR was the method, and the copy in TCRdb shows in-frame clones only, minus some. The DNA gave D and trimming, while V, J and clone size come from that table. This table holds around 200,000 clones, roughly 88% found once. The material sequenced was peripheral blood. J is TRBJ2-7 and V is TRBV6-6, with 7 nucleotides matching TRBD1. This sequence was found in a woman of 80 years or more with acute or convalescent COVID-19. The chain's CDR3 is CASSSGTVYEQYF. The CDR3 DNA reads TGTGCCAGCAGTTCCGGGACAGTCTACGAGCAGTACTTC.